One sample yielded the 17 T cell receptor beta chains listed below, sequenced in a study of blood T cell repertoires in COVID-19. Data came from immunoSEQ multiplex PCR; TCRdb stores just in-frame clones and leaves some out. The sample yields 220,000 or so clones, around 82% seen once. Sequencing input: peripheral blood. The source is a woman in her sixties or seventies with acute or convalescent COVID-19.

The chain carries TRBV6-5 and TRBJ2-3; TRBD2 might be the D (6 bases). Germline V gene sequence: CDR1 MNHEY, CDR2 SVGAGI. CDR3 length: 14 amino acids. The ends were cut back, 5 bases at V and 6 bases at J, with 15 bases in the middle. CDR3 coding DNA: TGTGCCAGCAGTCAGGAGGGTGCCCCCGATACGCAGTATTTT. Protein product: CASSQEGAPDTQYF.

The CDR3 sequence is CSASGVGYTF. CDR3 DNA: TGCAGTGCTTCAGGGGTTGGCTACACCTTC. The gene calls are TRBV20-1 and TRBJ1-2; tentative D call: TRBD1 (6 bases). The CDR3 contains 10 residues. The germline V gene has CDR1 DFQATT and CDR2 SNEGSKA (reference sequence). With 5 bases removed from V and 7 bases from J, the gap between germline ends came to 8 bases.

In this sample, this clone turned up a few times. The V call is TRBV11-2, the J call TRBJ2-1; TRBD1 is a possible D gene (8 bases). CDR1 and CDR2 (germline): SGHAT, FQNNGV. With 6 bases removed from V and 7 bases from J, the gap between germline ends came to 25 bases. The CDR3 runs to 17 residues. The CDR3 DNA is TGTGCCAGCAGAAAATGGGCCCCCACAGGGGGGGCTAATGAGCAGTTCTTC. As protein: CASRKWAPTGGANEQFF.

This clone was detected a few times. The chain employs TRBV6-6 and TRBJ1-4, with D maybe TRBD1 (5 bases). V shed 4 bases and J shed 0 bases, with 9 bases lying between them. The CDR3 spans 15 residues. CDR1 MNHNY and CDR2 SVGAGI come from the germline V gene (reference sequence). CDR3 residues: CASSSRTSTNEKLFF. The CDR3 bases are TGTGCCAGCAGTTCCAGGACATCAACTAATGAAAAACTGTTTTTT.

This chain uses TRBV5-6 with TRBJ1-1; D unresolved. Trimming removed 1 base at V and 7 bases at J, with 14 bases between. This CDR3 region has 14 residues. Looked up from germline, CDR1 is SGHDT and CDR2 is YYEEEE. The CDR3 loop reads CASSLLAAEGEAFF. The CDR3 DNA sequence: TGTGCCAGCAGCTTGTTGGCGGCGGAGGGTGAAGCTTTCTTT.

The chain couples TRBV7-9 to TRBJ2-2; no clear D. Germline CDR1 reads SEHNR; CDR2 reads FQNEAQ (reference sequence). This CDR3 contains 14 residues. The V end was cut by 2 bases, the J end by 0 bases, with 4 bases between. The CDR3 protein is CASSLTANTGELFF. CDR3 in DNA: TGTGCCAGCAGCTTAACGGCGAACACCGGGGAGCTGTTTTTT.

The chain joins TRBV5-1 to TRBJ2-7, with 10 bases that match TRBD2. Germline CDR1 reads SGHRS; CDR2 reads YFSETQ. Germline trimming cut 3 bases from V and 2 bases from J; bases unmatched to any gene: 8. The CDR3 extends over 16 amino acids. CDR3 protein: CASSYQTSGHPYEQYF. The CDR3, as DNA: TGCGCCAGCAGCTATCAGACTAGCGGGCACCCCTACGAGCAGTACTTC.

This rearrangement joins TRBV5-1 to TRBJ2-7; 10 positions match TRBD1. The CDR3 sequence is 14 residues long. Germline loops: CDR1 SGHRS, CDR2 YFSETQ. The junction had 3 bases not matched to a gene; V was cut back by 0 bases and J by 6 bases. CDR3 loop: CASSLAGQGVEQYF. The CDR3 DNA is TGCGCCAGCAGCTTGGCCGGACAGGGGGTCGAGCAGTACTTC.

V is TRBV19 and J is TRBJ2-7, with 10 bases that match TRBD1. The junction had 6 bases not matched to a gene; V was cut back by 10 bases and J by 6 bases. CDR3 length equals 12 residues. In germline, CDR1 is LNHDA, CDR2 SQIVND (reference sequence). CDR3 sequence reads: CATRDRGSEQYF. The CDR3 coding sequence is TGTGCCACCCGGGACAGGGGTTCCGAGCAGTACTTC.

The CDR3 protein is CASGTGSSQPQHF. CDR3 sequence (DNA): TGTGCCAGCGGGACAGGGAGTAGCCAGCCCCAGCATTTT. The V call is TRBV2, the J call TRBJ1-5; 9 bases fit TRBD1. The CDR3 spans 13 residues. The V gene end was trimmed by 8 bases and the J gene end by 7 bases; junction bases not matched to a gene: 6. Germline V gene sequence: CDR1 SNHLY, CDR2 FYNNEI.

This clone was counted once. The genes are TRBV27 and TRBJ1-2; 7 positions match TRBD1. With 5 bases clipped from V and 3 bases from J, the junction kept 3 bases outside the gene matches. The CDR3 runs to 13 residues. Germline-derived CDR1 and CDR2 are MNHEY and SMNVEV (reference sequence). In DNA form, the CDR3 reads TGTGCCAGCAGTCCCGACAGGGACTATGGCTACACCTTC. Its protein is CASSPDRDYGYTF.

This clone was seen only a few times. The CDR3 loop is CASISSGSLNEQYF. CDR3 sequence (DNA): TGTGCCAGCATCTCTAGCGGGAGTCTCAACGAGCAGTACTTC. The chain couples TRBV28 to TRBJ2-7; TRBD2 aligns across 10 bases. Trimming cost V 7 bases and J 5 bases; bases outside gene matches: 8. Germline values: CDR1 MDHEN, CDR2 SYDVKM. The CDR3 has 14 residues. Variable domain in full (rest from reference TRBV28 and TRBJ2-7): DVKVTQSSRYLVKRTGEKVFLECVQDMDHENMFWYRQDPGLGLRLIYFSYDVKMKEKGDIPEGYSVSREKKERFSLILESASTNQTSMYLCASISSGSLNEQYFGPGTRLTVT.

This chain links TRBV11-2 with TRBJ2-2; D is uncertain. The CDR3 has 15 amino acids. The V and J ends lost 1 base and 4 bases respectively, with 10 bases between them. CDR1 SGHAT and CDR2 FQNNGV come from the germline V gene. CDR3 loop: CASSLGHRSTGELFF. CDR3 nucleotide sequence: TGTGCCAGCAGCTTAGGACACCGAAGCACCGGGGAGCTGTTTTTT.

The V call is TRBV5-1, the J call TRBJ2-1, with 7 nucleotides matching TRBD1. The CDR3 has 13 residues. Trimming at V came to 2 bases and at J to 8 bases, leaving 4 bases not matched to a gene. Germline CDR1 is SGHRS and CDR2 is YFSETQ. CDR3 sequence reads: CASSFRQGDEQFF. The DNA for the CDR3 is TGCGCCAGCAGCTTTAGACAGGGAGATGAGCAGTTCTTC.

The chain uses TRBV5-4 and TRBJ2-5, with D possibly matching TRBD2 (7 bases). V was trimmed by 2 bases and J by 5 bases, leaving 13 bases between them. The CDR3 consists of 14 residues. CDR1 is SGHNT, CDR2 YYREEE, per germline (reference sequence). CDR3 region: CASSFNREGETQYF. The CDR3 DNA reads TGTGCCAGCAGCTTTAACAGGGAGGGCGAGACCCAGTACTTC.

This chain connects TRBV6-5 to TRBJ2-5, with no clear D. The V end lost 0 bases, the J end lost 3 bases, and 11 bases lay between the germline ends. The CDR3 loop spans 15 amino acids. Germline-derived CDR1 and CDR2 are MNHEY and SVGAGI. CDR3 sequence reads: CASSYSSANEETQYF. In DNA, the CDR3 is TGTGCCAGCAGTTACTCAAGCGCAAATGAAGAGACCCAGTACTTC.

The chain carries TRBV28 and TRBJ2-1, with 10 bases fitting TRBD2. V lost 2 bases to trimming and J lost 2 bases; unmatched junction nucleotides: 3. The CDR3 extends over 16 amino acids. Germline V gene sequence: CDR1 MDHEN, CDR2 SYDVKM. The DNA of the CDR3 is TGTGCCAGCAGTTTAGGACTAGCGGAAACCTACAATGAGCAGTTCTTC. Protein sequence: CASSLGLAETYNEQFF.